This T cell receptor (beta chain) was recovered during a study of T cells in Graves' hyperthyroidism and ophthalmopathy. By sample fraction, this clonotype is medium-sized. What it recognizes is unknown. What was amplified from RNA transcripts were TCR beta CDR3 regions. An initial round of RT-PCR targeting the TCR CDR3 relied on the HTBI primer set. TCRdb re-analysed the multiplex PCR reads in MiXCR, keeping a single row per CDR3 protein. The sample yields about 640,000 distinct CDR3 sequences, about 20% seen once. Trimming took 2 bases from V and 2 from J; bases not matched to a gene: 2. Germline-derived CDR1 and CDR2 are SEHNR and FQNEAQ (reference sequence). The CDR3 length is 16 residues. Whole-study findings and limits: Most thyroid clonotypes with frequency above 0.001 were detected in blood.

The rearrangement uses TRBV7-9 and TRBJ2-5, with TRBD2 matching over 13 bases. Material for sequencing was blood. This TCR derives from a young man with Graves' ophthalmopathy. In DNA form, the CDR3 reads TGTGCCAGCAGCTTAATGGGACTAGCGGGACAAGAGACCCAGTACTTC. Translating it yields CASSLMGLAGQETQYF.